The clone carrying this TCR beta chain was recorded a few times. The target antigen is unknown. This entry is derived from a study of vaccination and CD4 T cells after COVID-19. Study context: The convalescents included six males and four females, and among them two were Hispanic while seven were Caucasian. Cultures designated as controls were supplied with a CEFX pool, an HIV-1 Nef pool, or no peptide.

Overall study findings and caveats: Counts of SARS-CoV-2-reactive clonotypes had a median that went from about 20 to 38, a nonsignificant change.

At the Johns Hopkins FTIC core, DNA taken from cultured CD4+ T cells was sequenced by way of the Oncomine TCR Beta short-read assay. Cultured CD4+ T cells were the source of extracted genomic DNA. MiXCR was run by TCRdb on the PCR reads, yielding one entry per CDR3 protein. The table lists around 13,000 distinct CDR3 sequences, roughly 69% of them singletons. Treatment denoted: roughly 10-day PBMC culture with coronavirus spike peptide pools or control peptides (ViraFEST assay). The sequencing here drew on CD4+ T cells from blood, cultured in vitro, taken before SARS-CoV-2 vaccination. The TCR originated in a human donor who had recovered from COVID-19.

CDR3 protein: CASSSRTGDYGYTF. CDR3 DNA: TGTGCCAGCAGTTCCCGGACAGGCGATTATGGCTACACCTTC. V is TRBV6-5 and J is TRBJ1-2; 7 nucleotides match TRBD1. Looked up from germline, CDR1 is MNHEY and CDR2 is SVGAGI. The CDR3 length is 14 residues. V dropped 4 bases and J dropped 5; count of bases not matched to a gene: 7.